One sample yielded the 3 T cell receptor beta chains listed below, sequenced in a study of tumor-infiltrating lymphocytes in primary liver carcinoma. Synthesis of TCR beta cDNA was carried out from 500 ng total RNA with a constant-region primer. The TCR beta library was amplified through three nested multiplex PCR rounds in a modified ARM-PCR procedure. The first two PCR rounds used TRBV1-TRBV30 forward primers with a C-beta reverse primer, about 10 cycles each. One entry per CDR3 protein, called by TCRdb with MiXCR from the multiplex PCR reads. The sample lists approximately 340,000 distinct CDR3 sequences; less than 65% were seen once. Both blood RNA, taken from unsorted whole blood, and germline DNA were extracted. Sequencing was done on a sample of peripheral blood. These receptors came from a middle-aged man with primary liver carcinoma and hepatitis B virus infection.

Note on this clonotype: Possible read error: a much larger clone is one base away. This chain uses TRBV6-5 with TRBJ1-2; the D gene is possibly TRBD1 (5 bases). The germline gives CDR1 MNHEY, CDR2 SVGAGI. The CDR3 length is 13 residues. The CDR3: CASTYRQGDGYTF. The CDR3 DNA is TGTGCCAGCACTTACAGGCAGGGTGACGGCTACACCTTC.

The chain has TRBV4-2 and TRBJ1-4, with D unresolved. Germline V gene sequence: CDR1 LGHNA, CDR2 YNFKEQ. The CDR3 runs to 18 residues. Trimming stripped 0 bases from V and 2 bases from J, with 16 bases between. The CDR3 loop is CASSQDGRWLITNEKLFF. The CDR3 DNA sequence: TGTGCCAGCAGCCAAGACGGGAGATGGCTAATCACTAATGAAAAACTGTTTTTT.

On this clonotype: This sequence may be a read error, since a much larger clone differs from it by one base. This rearrangement joins TRBV11-2 to TRBJ2-4, with D tentatively TRBD2 (5 bases). Germline CDR1 is SGHAT and CDR2 is FQNNGV. The CDR3 runs 17 residues. V gave up 5 bases and J gave up 1 base, with 18 bases separating them. The CDR3 DNA reads as TGTGCCAGCAGCCCCACCTCACTAGTGCACGCCAAAAACATTCAGTACTTC. Residues: CASSPTSLVHAKNIQYF. Looking up the rest from reference TRBV11-2 and TRBJ2-4 gives the full variable domain: EAGVAQSPRYKIIEKRQSVAFWCNPISGHATLYWYQQILGQGPKLLIQFQNNGVVDDSQLPKDRFSAERLKGVDSTLKIQPAKLEDSAVYLCASSPTSLVHAKNIQYFGAGTRLSVL.